This TCR beta chain was captured by sequencing in a study of cytomegalovirus exposure and HLA in healthy donors. The CDR3 length is 15 residues. Germline CDR1 and CDR2: MNHEY and SVGAGI. Trimming removed 6 bases from V and 1 base from J; junction bases left unmatched: 5. Vbeta (60) and Jbeta (13) primers were used in the PCR. Profiling relied on immunoSEQ multiplex PCR, and the TCRdb table lists in-frame clones only, not all of them. The table has 90,000 to 120,000 clones, 78% seen once. Sequencing was carried out using PBMCs. The TCR was taken from a woman between 35 and 50 years old in good health and CMV-seronegative. V and J are TRBV6-5 and TRBJ1-5, with TRBD1 identical over 8 bases. The CDR3 loop reads CASSHGQGSNQPQHF. The CDR3 nucleotides read TGTGCCAGCAGCCATGGACAGGGAAGCAATCAGCCCCAGCATTTT.